This TCR beta chain appears in the sequencing data of a study of T-cell reconstitution after alpha-beta-depleted transplantation in children. Study conclusions and caveats: At day 60, the high TCRbeta diversity found in some patients originated from recipient T cells and thymic progenitors that had survived. One year after transplant, T-cell counts and diversity came mostly from newly produced T cells.

Researchers prepared the TCRbeta library using unique molecular identifiers, the study reports. TCRdb reprocessed the PCR reads with MiXCR, giving one entry per CDR3 protein. The table lists about 120,000 distinct CDR3 sequences, roughly 24% of them singletons. This clonotype has only a few counts. As yet, its antigen is unknown. Germline CDR1 and CDR2: LGHNA and YSLEER. V gave up 4 bases and J gave up 2 bases; unmatched junction bases: 9. The CDR3 extends over 16 amino acids. The origin of this receptor is a male patient between 2 and 10 years old who had a stem cell transplant for chronic granulomatous disease, so the T cells may come from the graft donor. The sequencing here drew on PBMCs, mostly from graft donor cells, taken 180 days after TCRalphabeta/CD19-depleted stem cell transplant. This chain links TRBV4-3 with TRBJ2-7, with 9 bases aligning to TRBD2. The CDR3 DNA reads as TGCGCCAGCAGCCGCGAGACTAGCGGAGAACCCTACGAGCAGTACTTC. Encoded protein: CASSRETSGEPYEQYF.